The source of this T cell receptor (beta chain) is a study of blood T cells in healthy people across ages. Study conclusions and caveats: Long-lived donors carried more naive CD4+ cells and greater diversity than aged donors.

It was with a sample-barcoded 5' primer and a J-beta primer mix that a second PCR of roughly 6 to 11 cycles was run. From the 5' RACE reads, TCRdb called clonotypes with MiXCR, one entry per CDR3 protein. The sample carries about 640,000 distinct CDR3 sequences, roughly 58% recorded once. CDR1 SNHLY and CDR2 FYNNEI come from the germline V gene. Trimming stripped 7 bases from V and 6 bases from J, with 16 bases between. The CDR3 runs 15 residues. As regards this clonotype: Its antigen is unknown.

V usage is TRBV2 and J usage is TRBJ1-6, with a possible D match to TRBD1 (5 bases). The clonotype was recovered from a man in his sixties in good health. The sample taken for sequencing was blood. Written as DNA, the CDR3 is TGTGCCAGCAAAGGGACGGTGGGTAGTAATTCACCCCTCCACTTT. This gives the protein CASKGTVGSNSPLHF.